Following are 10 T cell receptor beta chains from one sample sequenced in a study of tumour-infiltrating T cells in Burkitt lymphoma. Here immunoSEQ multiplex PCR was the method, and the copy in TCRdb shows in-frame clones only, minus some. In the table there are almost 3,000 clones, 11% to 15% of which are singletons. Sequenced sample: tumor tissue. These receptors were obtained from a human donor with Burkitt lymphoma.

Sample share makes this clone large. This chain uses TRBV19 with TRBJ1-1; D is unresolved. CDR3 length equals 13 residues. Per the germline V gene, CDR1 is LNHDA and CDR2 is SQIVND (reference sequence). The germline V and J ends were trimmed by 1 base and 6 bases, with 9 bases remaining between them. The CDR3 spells CASSIGARSEAFF. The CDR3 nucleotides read TGTGCCAGTAGTATAGGGGCCCGATCTGAAGCTTTCTTT.

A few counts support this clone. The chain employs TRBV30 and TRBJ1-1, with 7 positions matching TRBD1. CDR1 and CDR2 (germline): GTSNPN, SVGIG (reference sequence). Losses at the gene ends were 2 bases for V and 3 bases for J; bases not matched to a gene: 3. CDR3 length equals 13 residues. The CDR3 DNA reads TGTGCCTGGAGTACCCAGGGGGACACTGAAGCTTTCTTT. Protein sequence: CAWSTQGDTEAFF. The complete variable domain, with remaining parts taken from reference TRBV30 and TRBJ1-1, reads SQTIHQWPATLVQPVGSPLSLECTVEGTSNPNLYWYRQAAGRGLQLLFYSVGIGQISSEVPQNLSASRPQDRQFILSSKKLLLSDSGFYLCAWSTQGDTEAFFGQGTRLTVV.

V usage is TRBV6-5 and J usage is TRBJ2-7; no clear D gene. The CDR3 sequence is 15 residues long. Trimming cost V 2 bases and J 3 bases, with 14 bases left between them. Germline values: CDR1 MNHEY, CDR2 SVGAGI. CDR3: CASSYALGLYYEQYF. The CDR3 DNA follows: TGTGCCAGCAGTTACGCTCTAGGGCTTTACTACGAGCAGTACTTC.

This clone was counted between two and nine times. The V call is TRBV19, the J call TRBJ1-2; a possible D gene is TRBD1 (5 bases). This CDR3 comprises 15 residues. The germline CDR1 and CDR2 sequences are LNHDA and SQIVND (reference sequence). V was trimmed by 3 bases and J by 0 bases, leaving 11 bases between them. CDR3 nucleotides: TGTGCCAGTAGTATGCCTAGCAGGGCTAACTATGGCTACACCTTC. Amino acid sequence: CASSMPSRANYGYTF.

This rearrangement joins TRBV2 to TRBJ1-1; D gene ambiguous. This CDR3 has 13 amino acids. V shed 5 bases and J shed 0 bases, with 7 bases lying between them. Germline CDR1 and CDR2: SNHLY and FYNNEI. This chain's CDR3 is CASSWTVNTEAFF. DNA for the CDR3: TGTGCCAGCAGTTGGACCGTGAACACTGAAGCTTTCTTT.

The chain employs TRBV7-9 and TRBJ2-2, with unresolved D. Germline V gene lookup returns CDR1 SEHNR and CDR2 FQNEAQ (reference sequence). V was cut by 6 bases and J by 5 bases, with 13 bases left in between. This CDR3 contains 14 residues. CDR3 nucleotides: TGTGCCAGCAGTCACTTGACGGAGACCGGGGAGCTGTTTTTT. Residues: CASSHLTETGELFF.

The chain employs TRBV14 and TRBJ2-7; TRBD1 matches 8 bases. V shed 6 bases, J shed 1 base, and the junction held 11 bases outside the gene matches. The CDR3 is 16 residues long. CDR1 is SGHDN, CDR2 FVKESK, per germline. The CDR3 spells CASRLTGQGGSYEQYF. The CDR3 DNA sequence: TGTGCCAGCAGACTAACTGGACAGGGTGGATCCTACGAGCAGTACTTC. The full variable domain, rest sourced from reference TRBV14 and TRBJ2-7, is EAGVTQFPSHSVIEKGQTVTLRCDPISGHDNLYWYRRVMGKEIKFLLHFVKESKQDESGMPNNRFLAERTGGTYSTLKVQPAELEDSGVYFCASRLTGQGGSYEQYFGPGTRLTVT.

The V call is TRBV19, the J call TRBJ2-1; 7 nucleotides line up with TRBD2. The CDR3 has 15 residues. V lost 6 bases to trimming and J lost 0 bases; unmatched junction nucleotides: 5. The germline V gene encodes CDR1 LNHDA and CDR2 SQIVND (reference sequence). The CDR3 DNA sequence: TGTGCCAGTAGCTATAGCGGGTCCTCCTACAATGAGCAGTTCTTC. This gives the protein CASSYSGSSYNEQFF.

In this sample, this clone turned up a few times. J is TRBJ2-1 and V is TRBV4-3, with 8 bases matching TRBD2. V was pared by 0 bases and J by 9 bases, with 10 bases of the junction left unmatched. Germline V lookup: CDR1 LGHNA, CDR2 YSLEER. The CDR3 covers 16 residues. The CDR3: CASSQDPPGGPREQFF. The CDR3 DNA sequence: TGCGCCAGCAGCCAAGATCCCCCGGGAGGGCCCCGTGAGCAGTTCTTC.

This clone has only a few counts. The CDR3 bases are TGTGCCAGCTCACCACGGCAGTTCCCCCATCAGCCCCAGCATTTT. Residues: CASSPRQFPHQPQHF. The chain carries TRBV18 and TRBJ1-5; the D is unclear. CDR1 KGHSH and CDR2 LQKENI come from the germline V gene. This CDR3 is 15 amino acids long. The V end lost 1 base, the J end lost 5 bases, and 12 bases lay between the germline ends.